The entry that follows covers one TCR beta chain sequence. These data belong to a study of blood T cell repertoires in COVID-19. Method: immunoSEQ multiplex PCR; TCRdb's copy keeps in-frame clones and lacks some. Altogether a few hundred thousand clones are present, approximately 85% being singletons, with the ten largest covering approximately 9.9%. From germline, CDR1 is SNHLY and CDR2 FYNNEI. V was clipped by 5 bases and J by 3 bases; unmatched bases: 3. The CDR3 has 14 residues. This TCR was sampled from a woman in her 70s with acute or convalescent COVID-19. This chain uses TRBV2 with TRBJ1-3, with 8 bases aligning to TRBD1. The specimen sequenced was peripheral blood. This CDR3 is CASSRQGSGNTIYF. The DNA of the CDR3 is TGTGCCAGCAGTAGACAGGGGAGTGGAAACACCATATATTTT. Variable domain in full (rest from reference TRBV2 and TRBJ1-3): EPEVTQTPSHQVTQMGQEVILRCVPISNHLYFYWYRQILGQKVEFLVSFYNNEISEKSEIFDDQFSVERPDGSNFTLKIRSTKLEDSAMYFCASSRQGSGNTIYFGEGSWLTVV.